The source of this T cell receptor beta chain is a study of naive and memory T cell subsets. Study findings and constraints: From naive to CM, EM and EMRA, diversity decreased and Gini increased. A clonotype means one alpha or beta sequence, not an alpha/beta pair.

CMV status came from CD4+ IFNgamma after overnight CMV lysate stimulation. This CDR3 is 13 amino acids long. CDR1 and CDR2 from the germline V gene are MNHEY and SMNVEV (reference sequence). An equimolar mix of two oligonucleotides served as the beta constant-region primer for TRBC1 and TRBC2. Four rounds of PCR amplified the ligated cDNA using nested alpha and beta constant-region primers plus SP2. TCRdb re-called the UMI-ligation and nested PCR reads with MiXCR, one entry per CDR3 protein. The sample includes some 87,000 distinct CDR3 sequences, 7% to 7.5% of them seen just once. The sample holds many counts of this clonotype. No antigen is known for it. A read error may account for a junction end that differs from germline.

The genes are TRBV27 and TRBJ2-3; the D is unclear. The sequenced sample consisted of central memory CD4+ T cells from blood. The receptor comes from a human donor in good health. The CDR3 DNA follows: TGTGCCACCAGTAAGCGAGTGGCAGATACGCAGTATTTT. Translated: CATSKRVADTQYF.